Sequencing of this T cell receptor beta chain was carried out in a study of Ad26.COV2.S vaccination and SARS-CoV-2 variants. This clone showed up just a few times. Its antigen is unidentified. Study-wide findings and caveats: Placebo recipients showed lower spike-specific TCR breadth than vaccinees. Placebo and vaccine recipients had non-spike TCR breadth that was similar.

Treatment described: roughly 20 received Ad26.COV2.S at low or high dose, single or two shots; 5 received placebo; per-sample allocation not given. On day 63 after the first injection, vaccine and placebo recipients gave samples. Sequenced by immunoSEQ multiplex PCR; TCRdb stores in-frame clones only, minus some. This table has hundreds of thousands of clones, approximately 87% appearing once. The germline gives CDR1 LGHNA, CDR2 YNFKEQ. CDR3 size: 15 residues. V lost 6 bases, J lost 0 bases, and 9 bases lay in between. V and J are TRBV4-2 and TRBJ1-6, with D tentatively TRBD1 (5 bases). The source is a person aged 18-60 years who received the Ad26.COV2.S COVID-19 vaccine or a placebo. This sample comprised peripheral blood, obtained in a trial of Ad26.COV2.S vaccine versus placebo. The CDR3 DNA follows: TGTGCCAGCAGACAGGATAGCTCCTATAATTCACCCCTCCACTTT. Protein sequence: CASRQDSSYNSPLHF.